The T cell receptor beta chain under discussion was sequenced for a study of shared clonotypes between healthy human individuals. Genomic DNA of every subset was divided equally among multiple immunoSEQ plates. Here immunoSEQ multiplex PCR was the method, and the copy in TCRdb shows in-frame clones only, minus some. The data contain some 470,000 clones, 76% of them singletons. Study outcomes and limitations: Researchers sampled only blood; tissue repertoires likely differ.

Germline lookup yields CDR1 LNHNV and CDR2 YYDKDF (reference sequence). Trimming removed 0 bases from V and 8 bases from J, with 11 bases in between. CDR3 length: 14 amino acids. Notes on this clone: What it binds is unknown.

This sequence joins TRBV15 and TRBJ1-3; D is uncertain. Sample: PBMCs. The sequence was collected from a woman in her 40s in good health. Some clones in this sample may be carry-over from other donors' samples. CDR3 sequence (DNA): TGTGCCACCAGCAGAGAAGGGCCCGGACACACCATATATTTT. Amino acids: CATSREGPGHTIYF.